This TCR beta chain appears in the sequencing data of a study of technical replicates of blood from a few donors. The CDR3 runs 11 residues. The V and J ends lost 3 bases and 10 bases respectively, with 9 bases between them. Looked up from germline, CDR1 is MNHNS and CDR2 is SASEGT. TCRdb's table, derived via immunoSEQ multiplex PCR, lists solely in-frame clones and lacks some. The sample shows roughly 93,000 clones, nearly 97% of them seen only once. The rearrangement links TRBV6-1 to TRBJ1-1; maybe TRBD1 (6 bases). The source material was T cells isolated from PBMCs. The TCR sequence derives from a human donor in good health. CDR3 bases: TGTGCCAGCAGTGAGGGGGGGCGAGCTTTCTTT. Translated: CASSEGGRAFF.